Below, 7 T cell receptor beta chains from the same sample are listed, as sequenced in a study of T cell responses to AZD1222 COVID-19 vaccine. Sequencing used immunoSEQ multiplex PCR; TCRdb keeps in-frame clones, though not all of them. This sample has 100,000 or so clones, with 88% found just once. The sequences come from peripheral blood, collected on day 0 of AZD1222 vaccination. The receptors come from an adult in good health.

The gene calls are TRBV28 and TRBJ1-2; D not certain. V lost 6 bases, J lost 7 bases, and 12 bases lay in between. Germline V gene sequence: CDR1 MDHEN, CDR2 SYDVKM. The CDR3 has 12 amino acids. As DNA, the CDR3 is TGTGCCAGCAGCAACTCAGTGTTTGGCTACACCTTC. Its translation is CASSNSVFGYTF.

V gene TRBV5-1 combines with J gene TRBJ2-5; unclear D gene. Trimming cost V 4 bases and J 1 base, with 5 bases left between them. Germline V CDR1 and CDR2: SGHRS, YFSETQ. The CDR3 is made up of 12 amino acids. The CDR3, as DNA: TGCGCCAGCAGCGACCCCCAAGAGACCCAGTACTTC. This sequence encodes CASSDPQETQYF. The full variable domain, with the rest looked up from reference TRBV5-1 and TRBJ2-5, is KAGVTQTPRYLIKTRGQQVTLSCSPISGHRSVSWYQQTPGQGLQFLFEYFSETQRNKGNFPGRFSGRQFSNSRSEMNVSTLELGDSALYLCASSDPQETQYFGPGTRLLVL.

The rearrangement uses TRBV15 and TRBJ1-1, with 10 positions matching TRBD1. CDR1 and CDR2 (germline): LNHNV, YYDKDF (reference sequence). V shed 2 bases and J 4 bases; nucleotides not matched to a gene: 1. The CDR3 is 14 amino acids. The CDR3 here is CATSRRTGGTEAFF. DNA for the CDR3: TGTGCCACCAGCAGAAGGACAGGGGGCACTGAAGCTTTCTTT.

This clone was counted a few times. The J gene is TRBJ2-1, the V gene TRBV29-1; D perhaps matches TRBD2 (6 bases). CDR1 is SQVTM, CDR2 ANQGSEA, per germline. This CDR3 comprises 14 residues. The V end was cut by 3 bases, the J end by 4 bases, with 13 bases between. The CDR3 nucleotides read TGCAGCGTTGATAGCTTAGCGGATTACAATGAGCAGTTCTTC. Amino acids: CSVDSLADYNEQFF.

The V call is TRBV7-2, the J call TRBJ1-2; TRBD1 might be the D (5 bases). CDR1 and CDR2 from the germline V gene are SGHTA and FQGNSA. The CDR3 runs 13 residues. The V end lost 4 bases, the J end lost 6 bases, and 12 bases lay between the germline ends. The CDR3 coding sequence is TGTGCCAGCAGCTCGGACATGCAAAATGGCTACACCTTC. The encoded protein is CASSSDMQNGYTF.

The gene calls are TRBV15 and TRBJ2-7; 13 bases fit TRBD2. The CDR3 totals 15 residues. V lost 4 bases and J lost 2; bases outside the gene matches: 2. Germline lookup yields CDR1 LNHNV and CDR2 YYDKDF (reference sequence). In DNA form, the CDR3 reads TGTGCCACCAGCATAGGGACTAGCGGGACCTACGAGCAGTACTTC. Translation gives CATSIGTSGTYEQYF. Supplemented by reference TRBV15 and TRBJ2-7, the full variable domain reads DAMVIQNPRYQVTQFGKPVTLSCSQTLNHNVMYWYQQKSSQAPKLLFHYYDKDFNNEADTPDNFQSRRPNTSFCFLDIRSPGLGDTAMYLCATSIGTSGTYEQYFGPGTRLTVT.

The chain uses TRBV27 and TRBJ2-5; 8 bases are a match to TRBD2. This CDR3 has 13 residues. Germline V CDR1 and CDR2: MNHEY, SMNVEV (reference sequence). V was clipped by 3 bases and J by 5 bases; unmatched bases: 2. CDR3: CASSFSSGETQYF. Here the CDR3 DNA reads TGTGCCAGCAGTTTTTCTAGCGGGGAGACCCAGTACTTC.